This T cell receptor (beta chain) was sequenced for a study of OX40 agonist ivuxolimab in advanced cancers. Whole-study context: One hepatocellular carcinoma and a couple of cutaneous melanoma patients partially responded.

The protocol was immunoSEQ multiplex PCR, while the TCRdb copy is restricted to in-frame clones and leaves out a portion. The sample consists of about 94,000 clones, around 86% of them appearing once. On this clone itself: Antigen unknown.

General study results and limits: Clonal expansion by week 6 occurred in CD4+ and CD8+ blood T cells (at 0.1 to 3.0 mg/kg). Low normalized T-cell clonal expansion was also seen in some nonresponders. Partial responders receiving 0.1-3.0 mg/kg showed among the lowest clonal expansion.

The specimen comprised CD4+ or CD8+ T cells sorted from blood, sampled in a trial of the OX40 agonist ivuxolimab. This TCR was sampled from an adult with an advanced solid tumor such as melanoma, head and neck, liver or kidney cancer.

The CDR3 nucleotides are TGTGCCAGCCACGTGGGGGGGGAAAACATTCAGTACTTC. Translation: CASHVGGENIQYF. This chain connects TRBV7-2 to TRBJ2-4; 7 bases match TRBD2. Losses at the gene ends were 8 bases for V and 5 bases for J; bases not matched to a gene: 6. There are 13 residues in the CDR3. Germline-derived CDR1 and CDR2 are SGHTA and FQGNSA.